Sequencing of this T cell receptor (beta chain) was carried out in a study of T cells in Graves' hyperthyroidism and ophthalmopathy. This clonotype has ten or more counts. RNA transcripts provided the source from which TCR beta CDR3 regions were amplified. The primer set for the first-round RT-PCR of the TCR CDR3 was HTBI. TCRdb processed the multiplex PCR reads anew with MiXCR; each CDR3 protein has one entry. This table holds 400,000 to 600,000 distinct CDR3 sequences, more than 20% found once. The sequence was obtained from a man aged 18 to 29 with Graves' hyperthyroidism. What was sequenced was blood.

The CDR3 sequence is CSARDLAGAWETQYF. The CDR3 DNA follows: TGCAGTGCTAGAGATCTAGCGGGGGCCTGGGAGACCCAGTACTTC. The rearrangement links TRBV20-1 to TRBJ2-5; 10 bases map to TRBD2. Germline CDR1 and CDR2: DFQATT and SNEGSKA (reference sequence). The CDR3 contains 15 residues. The J segment lost 5 bases and the V segment lost 0 bases, leaving 6 bases of the junction unmatched.